The clone carrying this T cell receptor beta chain has only a few counts. The entry originates in a study of T cells in Graves' hyperthyroidism and ophthalmopathy. Looking at the study overall: Initial diagnosis, before any treatment, was when peripheral blood was collected.

Between the trimmed V and J ends, which lost 0 bases and 3 bases, there was a span of 20 bases. Looked up from germline, CDR1 is MNHEY and CDR2 is SVGAGI. CDR3 size: 18 residues. Amplification of TCR beta CDR3 regions used RNA as the template. First-round RT-PCR of the TCR CDR3 relied on the HTBI primer set. TCRdb re-analysed the multiplex PCR reads in MiXCR, keeping a single row per CDR3 protein. Among around 450,000 distinct CDR3 sequences listed, approximately 14% were seen once. Orbital computed tomography and thyroid ultrasound, together with serum TRAb and thyroxine and clinical symptoms, were used for diagnoses.

Specimen: blood. The TCR was taken from a young woman with Graves' hyperthyroidism. The rearrangement joins TRBV6-5 to TRBJ1-1, with a possible D match to TRBD1 (5 bases). CDR3 residues: CASSYSRTTPEVYTEAFF. The CDR3, as DNA: TGTGCCAGCAGTTACTCGAGGACAACCCCGGAGGTATACACTGAAGCTTTCTTT.